This is a list of T cell receptor beta chains from one sample in a study of identical twins. TCRdb reanalysed the 5' RACE reads using MiXCR and keeps one entry per CDR3 protein. The sample carries about 790,000 distinct CDR3 sequences, about 20% recorded once. This same sample was also part of a study on T cells expressing NK-cell markers.

The sequenced material came from PBMCs. All receptors derive from a woman aged 18-29 years in good health. CDR3s include the opening cysteine and the closing phenylalanine or tryptophan. D genes are given only for firm matches. Size values are once, few and many counts, or a class for expanded clones, and some rows have none.

CDR3 length	D gene	J gene	clone size	V gene	CDR3 DNA	CDR3 protein
14	TRBD2	TRBJ2-5	few	TRBV3-1	TGTGCCAGCAGCCAAGCGGGGGGGCCAGAGACCCAGTACTTC	CASSQAGGPETQYF
14	NA	TRBJ2-1	NA	TRBV12-3/TRBV12-4	TGTGCCAGCAGGGGGCTAGCGAACCACAATGAGCAGTTCTTC	CASRGLANHNEQFF
14	NA	TRBJ1-6	few	TRBV20-1	TGCAGTGGGACCGATGGTGGGGGTTATTCACCCCTCCACTTT	CSGTDGGGYSPLHF
16	TRBD2	TRBJ2-3	few	TRBV5-1	TGCGCCAGCAGCTTGTCTAGCGGGGGGGCCATAGATACGCAGTATTTT	CASSLSSGGAIDTQYF
15	TRBD1	TRBJ1-6	few	TRBV12-3/TRBV12-4	TGTGCCAGCGGACGGTCAGGGGGTATCGATTCACCCCTCCACTTT	CASGRSGGIDSPLHF
12	TRBD2	TRBJ2-7	NA	TRBV20-1	TGCAGTGCTGCCGCGGGAGGGCCGTTTCCGTACTTC	CSAAAGGPFPYF
16	TRBD2	TRBJ2-7	NA	TRBV6-1	TGTGCCAGCAGTGAAGCGAGGCTAGCGGGAGGATACGAGCAGTACTTC	CASSEARLAGGYEQYF
12	NA	TRBJ2-7	NA	TRBV29-1	TGCAGCGTTAAAACAGCTGGGGGCGAGCAGTACTTC	CSVKTAGGEQYF
14	NA	TRBJ2-1	NA	TRBV20-1	TGCAGTGCTAGAGGGACGTTGACAAGGGGTTGGGGCTTCTTC	CSARGTLTRGWGFF
14	NA	TRBJ2-3	NA	TRBV27	TGTGCCAGCAGTCAACAGGGATCCACAGATACGCAGTATTTT	CASSQQGSTDTQYF
15	NA	TRBJ2-7	few	TRBV10-3	TGTGCCATCAGTGAGTCAATAAGGAGGTTCTACGAGCAGTACTTC	CAISESIRRFYEQYF
16	TRBD2	TRBJ2-1	NA	TRBV20-1	TGCAGTGCTAGAGTCGTTATAGCGGGGTCCTACAATGAGCAGTTCTTC	CSARVVIAGSYNEQFF
15	NA	TRBJ2-3	once	TRBV3-1	TGTGCCAGCAGCCAGCGGGGAAGGCGCACAGATACGCAGTATTTT	CASSQRGRRTDTQYF
15	NA	TRBJ2-1	NA	TRBV11-3	TGTGCCAGCAGCGACAGGCGGCAATCCTACAATGAGCAGTTCTTC	CASSDRRQSYNEQFF
16	NA	TRBJ1-6	NA	TRBV12-3/TRBV12-4	TGTGCCAGCAGTTACAGGGAGAGCTCCTATAATTCACCCCTCCACTTT	CASSYRESSYNSPLHF
12	NA	TRBJ2-7	many	TRBV12-5	TGTGCTAGTGGTTTGGGAATTGGCGAGCAGTACTTC	CASGLGIGEQYF
14	NA	TRBJ2-2	NA	TRBV5-1	TGCGCCAGCAGTTCCAAACAGGGATCCGGGGAGCTGTTTTTT	CASSSKQGSGELFF
13	NA	TRBJ2-2	NA	TRBV11-2	TGTGCCAGCAGCTTCGGTCCGACCGGGGAGCTGTTTTTT	CASSFGPTGELFF
14	TRBD1	TRBJ2-7	many	TRBV6-5	TGTGCCAGCAGTTCAGGGGGCCTCTCCTACGAGCAGTACTTC	CASSSGGLSYEQYF
12	NA	TRBJ2-7	NA	TRBV12-3/TRBV12-4	TGTGCCAGCAGTTGGGGGAACTACGAGCAGTACTTC	CASSWGNYEQYF
14	TRBD2	TRBJ2-7	few	TRBV6-5	TGTGCCAGCAGTTACGTAGCGGGACAAAACGAGCAGTACTTC	CASSYVAGQNEQYF
16	NA	TRBJ2-4	few	TRBV7-2	TGTGCCAGCAGCCCCCGGACAATGATAGCCAAAAACATTCAGTACTTC	CASSPRTMIAKNIQYF
12	TRBD1	TRBJ2-5	NA	TRBV6-6	TGTGCCAGCACCGACAGGGTGGAGACCCAGTACTTC	CASTDRVETQYF
14	NA	TRBJ2-7	many	TRBV9	TGTGCCAGCAGCGTAGGAGAAGGGGCGTACGAGCAGTACTTC	CASSVGEGAYEQYF
14	TRBD2	TRBJ2-3	few	TRBV12-3/TRBV12-4	TGTGCCAGCAGTTTCGGACTAGAAACAGATACGCAGTATTTT	CASSFGLETDTQYF
11	NA	TRBJ2-2	NA	TRBV29-1	TGCAGCGTTGGCGGGCCCGGGGAGCTGTTTTTT	CSVGGPGELFF
12	NA	TRBJ2-5	NA	TRBV20-1	TGCAGTGGTCGCGAGTACCAAGAGACCCAGTACTTC	CSGREYQETQYF
16	NA	TRBJ2-5	NA	TRBV10-2	TGCGCCAGCAGCGCGGGGCTCCTAGCAGGCCAAGAGACCCAGTACTTC	CASSAGLLAGQETQYF
12	NA	TRBJ1-1	NA	TRBV10-3	TGTGCCATCAGAGCAGGGAACACTGAAGCTTTCTTT	CAIRAGNTEAFF
15	TRBD1	TRBJ2-7	NA	TRBV12-3/TRBV12-4	TGTGCCAGCAGTTTGACGGACAGGGCCGGCTACGAGCAGTACTTC	CASSLTDRAGYEQYF
13	TRBD1	TRBJ2-7	NA	TRBV9	TGTGCCAGCAGCGCGGGGGACAGGCACGAGCAGTACTTC	CASSAGDRHEQYF
14	NA	TRBJ2-1	few	TRBV12-3/TRBV12-4	TGTGCCCTTTCACGGGCCCTGAATTTCAATGAGCAGTTCTTC	CALSRALNFNEQFF
13	NA	TRBJ1-5	few	TRBV7-6	TGTGCCAGCAGCCCCCGTTTCAATCAGCCCCAGCATTTT	CASSPRFNQPQHF
16	NA	TRBJ2-1	many	TRBV12-3/TRBV12-4	TGTGCCAGCAGTTTACTCTTCCAATTCCGGGACAATGAGCAGTTCTTC	CASSLLFQFRDNEQFF
13	NA	TRBJ2-2	NA	TRBV12-3/TRBV12-4	TGTGCCAGCAGTTTTTGGACTTCCGGGGAGCTGTTTTTT	CASSFWTSGELFF
11	NA	TRBJ2-7	few	TRBV7-9	TGTGCCAGCAGCTTAGATGAGCAGCAGTACTTC	CASSLDEQQYF
13	NA	TRBJ2-7	NA	TRBV20-1	TGCAGTGCGGCCGGGTGGGAAGGCTACGAGCAGTACTTC	CSAAGWEGYEQYF
15	NA	TRBJ2-2	NA	TRBV5-1	TGCGCCAGCAGCTTGGTGGGGGAAGCCACCGGGGAGCTGTTTTTT	CASSLVGEATGELFF
16	NA	TRBJ2-7	NA	TRBV7-6	TGTGCCAGCAGCTCCCCTTTGTCGCAGGGTAGGAACGAGCAGTACTTC	CASSSPLSQGRNEQYF
15	TRBD1	TRBJ2-5	NA	TRBV11-2	TGTGCCAGCAGCTCACAAGGGGGCAAGCAAGAGACCCAGTACTTC	CASSSQGGKQETQYF
12	NA	TRBJ1-1	few	TRBV6-6	TGTGCCAGCAGTTACTCGGAGACTGAAGCTTTCTTT	CASSYSETEAFF
13	TRBD1	TRBJ2-7	few	TRBV20-1	TGCAGTGCTCGGGACAGCTATTCCTACGAGCAGTACTTC	CSARDSYSYEQYF
11	NA	TRBJ1-2	few	TRBV29-1	TGCAGCGTTGGGGGTCTCCATGGCTACACCTTC	CSVGGLHGYTF
13	NA	TRBJ1-1	few	TRBV6-5	TGTGCCAGCAGTTGGCATCTGAACACTGAAGCTTTCTTT	CASSWHLNTEAFF
14	NA	TRBJ1-5	few	TRBV20-1	TGCAGTGCTAGAGATTTGGATTTGATGCAGCCCCAGCATTTT	CSARDLDLMQPQHF
17	TRBD2	TRBJ2-3	NA	TRBV5-4	TGTGCCAGCAGCGTATCGATAGCGGGGCCCCGTGACGATACGCAGTATTTT	CASSVSIAGPRDDTQYF
13	TRBD1	TRBJ2-5	NA	TRBV5-1	TGCGCCAGCAGTGGGGGACAGGGAGAGACCCAGTACTTC	CASSGGQGETQYF
15	NA	TRBJ2-1	few	TRBV12-3/TRBV12-4	TGTGCCAGCAGTTTTGGGGGTCTAGCTTCCAATGAGCAGTTCTTC	CASSFGGLASNEQFF
15	TRBD2	TRBJ2-3	few	TRBV29-1	TGCAGCGTCGAGCACTGGGGCGGGAGCTCGGATACGCAGTATTTT	CSVEHWGGSSDTQYF
15	NA	TRBJ1-5	few	TRBV7-9	TGTGCCAGCAGCTTACAGGGAGGGGACAATCAGCCCCAGCATTTT	CASSLQGGDNQPQHF
15	TRBD1	TRBJ2-7	few	TRBV7-2	TGTGCCAGCAGCTTATCGGGGACAGTAACGTACGAGCAGTACTTC	CASSLSGTVTYEQYF
15	NA	TRBJ2-7	few	TRBV12-3/TRBV12-4	TGTGCCAGCAGTTTAGGGGCCGCGGGCCCTTACGAGCAGTACTTC	CASSLGAAGPYEQYF
14	TRBD1	TRBJ1-2	few	TRBV5-1	TGCGCCAGCAGCGTTTCCGGGACAGAGTATGGCTACACCTTC	CASSVSGTEYGYTF
16	NA	TRBJ1-1	NA	TRBV20-1	TGCAGTGCTAGAGAGATTGGCCACAGATTTAACACTGAAGCTTTCTTT	CSAREIGHRFNTEAFF